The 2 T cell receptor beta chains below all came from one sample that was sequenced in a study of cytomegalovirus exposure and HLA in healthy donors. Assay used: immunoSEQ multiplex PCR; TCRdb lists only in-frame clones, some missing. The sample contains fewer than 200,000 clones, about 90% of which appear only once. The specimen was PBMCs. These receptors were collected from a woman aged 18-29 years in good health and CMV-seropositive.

DNA for the CDR3: TGTGCCAGCAGTTCCCTCGGGACAGGGGGCAATGGCTACACCTTC. It codes for CASSSLGTGGNGYTF. The chain has TRBV27 and TRBJ1-2; 12 positions agree with TRBD1. The junction had 6 bases not matched to a gene; V was cut back by 4 bases and J by 6 bases. The CDR3 is 15 residues long. Germline lookup yields CDR1 MNHEY and CDR2 SMNVEV (reference sequence).

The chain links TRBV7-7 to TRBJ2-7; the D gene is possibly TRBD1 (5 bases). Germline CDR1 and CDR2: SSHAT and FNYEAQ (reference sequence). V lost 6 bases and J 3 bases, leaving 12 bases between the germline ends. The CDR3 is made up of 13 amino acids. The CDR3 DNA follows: TGTGCCAGCAGTTTGACAGCAGGCTACGAGCAGTACTTC. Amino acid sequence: CASSLTAGYEQYF.